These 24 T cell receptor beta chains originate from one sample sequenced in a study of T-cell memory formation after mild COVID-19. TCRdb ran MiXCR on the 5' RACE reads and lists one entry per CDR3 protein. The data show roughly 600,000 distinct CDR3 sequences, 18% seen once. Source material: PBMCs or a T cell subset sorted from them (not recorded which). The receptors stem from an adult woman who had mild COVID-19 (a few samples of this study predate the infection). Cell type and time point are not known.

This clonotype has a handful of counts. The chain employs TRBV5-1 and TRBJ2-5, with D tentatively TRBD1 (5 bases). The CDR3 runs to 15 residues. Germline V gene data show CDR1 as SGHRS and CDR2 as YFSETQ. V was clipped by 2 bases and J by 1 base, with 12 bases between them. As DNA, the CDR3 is TGCGCCAGCAGCTTTGGAGACAGTGGCCAAGAGACCCAGTACTTC. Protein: CASSFGDSGQETQYF.

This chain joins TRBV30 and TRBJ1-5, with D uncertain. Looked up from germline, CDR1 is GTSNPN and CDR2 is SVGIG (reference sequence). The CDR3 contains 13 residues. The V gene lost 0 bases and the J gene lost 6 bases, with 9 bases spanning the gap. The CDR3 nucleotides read TGTGCCTGGAGTGTAATAGAGGGTCAGCCCCAGCATTTT. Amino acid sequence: CAWSVIEGQPQHF. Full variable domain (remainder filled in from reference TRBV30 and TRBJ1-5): SQTIHQWPATLVQPVGSPLSLECTVEGTSNPNLYWYRQAAGRGLQLLFYSVGIGQISSEVPQNLSASRPQDRQFILSSKKLLLSDSGFYLCAWSVIEGQPQHFGDGTRLSIL.

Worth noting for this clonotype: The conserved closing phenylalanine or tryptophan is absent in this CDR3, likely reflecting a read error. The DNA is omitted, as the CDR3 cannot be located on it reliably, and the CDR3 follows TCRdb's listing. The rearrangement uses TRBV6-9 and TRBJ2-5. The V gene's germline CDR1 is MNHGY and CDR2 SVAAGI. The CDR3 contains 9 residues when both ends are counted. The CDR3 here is CASSYGRSS.

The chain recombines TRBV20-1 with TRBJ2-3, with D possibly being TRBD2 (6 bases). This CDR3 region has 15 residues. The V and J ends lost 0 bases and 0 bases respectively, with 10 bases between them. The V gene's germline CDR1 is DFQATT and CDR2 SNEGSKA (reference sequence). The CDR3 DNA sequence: TGCAGTGCTAGAGATGGGGACTCTAGCACAGATACGCAGTATTTT. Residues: CSARDGDSSTDTQYF.

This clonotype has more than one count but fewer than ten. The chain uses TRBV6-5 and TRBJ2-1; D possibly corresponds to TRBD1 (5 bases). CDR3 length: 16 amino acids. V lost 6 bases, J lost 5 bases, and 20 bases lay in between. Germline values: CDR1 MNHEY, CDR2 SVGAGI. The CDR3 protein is CASSAVGHGSNNEQFF. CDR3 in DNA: TGTGCCAGCAGCGCAGTAGGACACGGCAGCAACAATGAGCAGTTCTTC.

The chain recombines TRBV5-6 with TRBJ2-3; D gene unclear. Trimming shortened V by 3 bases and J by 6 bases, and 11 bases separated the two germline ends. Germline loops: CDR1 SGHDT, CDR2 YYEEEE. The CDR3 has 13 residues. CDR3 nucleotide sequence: TGTGCCAGCAGCTGGGGAATTCTTGATACGCAGTATTTT. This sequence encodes CASSWGILDTQYF.

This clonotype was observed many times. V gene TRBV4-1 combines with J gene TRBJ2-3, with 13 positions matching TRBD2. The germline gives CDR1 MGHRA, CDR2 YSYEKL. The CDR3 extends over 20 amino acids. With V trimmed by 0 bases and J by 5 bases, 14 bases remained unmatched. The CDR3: CASSQEGRTSGSFRGDTQYF. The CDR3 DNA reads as TGCGCCAGCAGCCAAGAAGGGAGGACTAGCGGGAGTTTCCGCGGAGATACGCAGTATTTT.

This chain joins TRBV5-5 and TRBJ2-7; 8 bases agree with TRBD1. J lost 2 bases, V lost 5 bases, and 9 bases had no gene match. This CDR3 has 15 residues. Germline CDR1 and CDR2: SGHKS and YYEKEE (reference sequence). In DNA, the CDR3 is TGTGCCAGCAGTCGAGACAGGGGTCGTACCTACGAGCAGTACTTC. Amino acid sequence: CASSRDRGRTYEQYF.

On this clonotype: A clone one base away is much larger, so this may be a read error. The CDR3 region has the DNA TGTGCCAGCAGTTACCCAGATACGCAGTATTTT. Residues: CASSYPDTQYF. The rearrangement links TRBV6-2 or TRBV6-3 to TRBJ2-3; D is ambiguous. The CDR3 is 11 residues long. Trimming left V 2 bases short and J 4 bases short, with 1 base between. The germline gives CDR1 MNHEY, CDR2 SVGEGT.

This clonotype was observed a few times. The DNA of the CDR3 is TGTGCCAGCAGCGGTCGGACAGGGCTAAGGGAGCAGTACTTC. Protein product: CASSGRTGLREQYF. V gene TRBV9 combines with J gene TRBJ2-7, with TRBD1 matching over 8 bases. CDR1 SGDLS and CDR2 YYNGEE come from the germline V gene. Germline trimming cut 3 bases from V and 7 bases from J; bases unmatched to any gene: 9. The CDR3 sequence is 14 residues long.

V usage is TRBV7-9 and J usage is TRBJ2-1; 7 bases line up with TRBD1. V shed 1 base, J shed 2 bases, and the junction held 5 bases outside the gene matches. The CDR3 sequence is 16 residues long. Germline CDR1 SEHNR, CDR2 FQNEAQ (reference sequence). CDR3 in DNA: TGTGCCAGCAGCTTAGGAACCGGGACAGCCTACAATGAGCAGTTCTTC. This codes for CASSLGTGTAYNEQFF.

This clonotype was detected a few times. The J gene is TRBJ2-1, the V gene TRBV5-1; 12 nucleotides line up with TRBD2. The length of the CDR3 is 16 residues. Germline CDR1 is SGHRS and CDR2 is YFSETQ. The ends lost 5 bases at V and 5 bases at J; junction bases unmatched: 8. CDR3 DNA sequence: TGCGCCAGCAGTTTCGGACTAGCGGGGATCAACAATGAGCAGTTCTTC. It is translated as CASSFGLAGINNEQFF.

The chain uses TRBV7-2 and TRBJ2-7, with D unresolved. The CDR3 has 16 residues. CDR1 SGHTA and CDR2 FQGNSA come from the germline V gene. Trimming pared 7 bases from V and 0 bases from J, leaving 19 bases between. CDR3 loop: CASTPGGPKTSYEQYF. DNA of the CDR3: TGTGCCAGCACCCCGGGTGGTCCTAAGACCTCCTACGAGCAGTACTTC.

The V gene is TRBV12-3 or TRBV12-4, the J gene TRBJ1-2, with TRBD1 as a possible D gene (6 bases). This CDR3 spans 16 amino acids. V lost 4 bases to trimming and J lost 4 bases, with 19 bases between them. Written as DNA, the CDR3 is TGTGCCAGCAGTTGGGGGAATATCAGGGGCTCCTATGGCTACACCTTC. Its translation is CASSWGNIRGSYGYTF.

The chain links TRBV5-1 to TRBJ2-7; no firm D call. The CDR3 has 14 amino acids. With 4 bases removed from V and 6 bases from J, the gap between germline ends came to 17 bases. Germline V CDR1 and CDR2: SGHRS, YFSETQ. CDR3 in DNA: TGCGCCAGCAGCATCAATCAGCCGGGTTCCGAGCAGTACTTC. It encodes CASSINQPGSEQYF.

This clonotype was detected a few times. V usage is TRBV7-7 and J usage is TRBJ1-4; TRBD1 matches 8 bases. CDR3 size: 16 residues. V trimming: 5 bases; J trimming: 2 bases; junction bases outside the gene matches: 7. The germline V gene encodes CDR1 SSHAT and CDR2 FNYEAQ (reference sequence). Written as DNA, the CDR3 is TGTGCCAGCAGCCCCCTTACAGGGGGTACTAATGAAAAACTGTTTTTT. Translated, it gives CASSPLTGGTNEKLFF.

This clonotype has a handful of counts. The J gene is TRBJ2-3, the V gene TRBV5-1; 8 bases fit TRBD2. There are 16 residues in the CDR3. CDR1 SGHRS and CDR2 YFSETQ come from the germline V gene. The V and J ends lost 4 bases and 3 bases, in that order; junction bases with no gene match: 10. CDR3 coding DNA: TGCGCCAGCAGCGCGTTCGGGCGGGAGGCGACAGATACGCAGTATTTT. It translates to CASSAFGREATDTQYF.

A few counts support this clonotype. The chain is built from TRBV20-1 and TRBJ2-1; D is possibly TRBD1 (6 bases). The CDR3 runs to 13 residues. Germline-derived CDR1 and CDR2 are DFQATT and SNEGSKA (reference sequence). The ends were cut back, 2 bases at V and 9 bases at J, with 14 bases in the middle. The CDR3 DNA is TGCAGTGCTAGAAAACTACAGGGAGTTGAGCAGTTCTTC. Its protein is CSARKLQGVEQFF.

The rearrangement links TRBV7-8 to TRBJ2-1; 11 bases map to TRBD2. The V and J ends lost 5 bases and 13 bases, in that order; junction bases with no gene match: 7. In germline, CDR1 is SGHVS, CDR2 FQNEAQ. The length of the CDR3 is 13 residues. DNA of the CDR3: TGTGCCAGCAGCCAGACTAGCGGGACAGACCAGTTCTTC. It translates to CASSQTSGTDQFF.

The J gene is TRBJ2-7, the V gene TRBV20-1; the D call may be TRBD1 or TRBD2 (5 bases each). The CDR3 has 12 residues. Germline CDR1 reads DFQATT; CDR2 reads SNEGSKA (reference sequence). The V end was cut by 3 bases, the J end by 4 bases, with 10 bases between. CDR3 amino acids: CSASVREYEQYV. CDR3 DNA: TGCAGTGCTAGTGTCAGGGAGTACGAGCAGTACGTC.

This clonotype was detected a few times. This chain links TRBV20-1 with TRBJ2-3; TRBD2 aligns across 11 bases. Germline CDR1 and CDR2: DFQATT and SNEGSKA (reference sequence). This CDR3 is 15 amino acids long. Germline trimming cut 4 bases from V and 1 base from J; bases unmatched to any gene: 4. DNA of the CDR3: TGCAGTGCTAATAGCGGGGGGGACGGCACAGATACGCAGTATTTT. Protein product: CSANSGGDGTDTQYF.

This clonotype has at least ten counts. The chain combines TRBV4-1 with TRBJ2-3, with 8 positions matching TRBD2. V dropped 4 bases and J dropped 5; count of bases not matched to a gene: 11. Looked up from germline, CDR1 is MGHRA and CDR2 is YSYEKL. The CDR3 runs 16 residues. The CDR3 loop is CASSRGAGEDLDTQYF. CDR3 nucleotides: TGCGCCAGCAGCCGAGGAGCGGGGGAGGACCTAGATACGCAGTATTTT.

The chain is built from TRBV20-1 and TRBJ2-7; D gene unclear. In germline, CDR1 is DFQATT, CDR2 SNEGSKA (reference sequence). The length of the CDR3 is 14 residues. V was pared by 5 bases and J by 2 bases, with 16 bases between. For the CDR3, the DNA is TGCAGTGCTGCTAGGTCGGCGTCGGCCTACGAGCAGTACTTC. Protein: CSAARSASAYEQYF.

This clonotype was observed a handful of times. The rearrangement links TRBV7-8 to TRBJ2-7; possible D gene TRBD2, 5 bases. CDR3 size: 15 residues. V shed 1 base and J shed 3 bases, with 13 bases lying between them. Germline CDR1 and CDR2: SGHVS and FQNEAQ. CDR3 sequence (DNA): TGTGCCAGCAGCTTAGACAGCGGAAGCTACTACGAGCAGTACTTC. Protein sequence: CASSLDSGSYYEQYF. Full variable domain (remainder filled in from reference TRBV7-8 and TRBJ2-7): GAGVSQSPRYKVAKRGQDVALRCDPISGHVSLFWYQQALGQGPEFLTYFQNEAQLDKSGLPSDRFFAERPEGSVSTLKIQRTQQEDSAVYLCASSLDSGSYYEQYFGPGTRLTVT.